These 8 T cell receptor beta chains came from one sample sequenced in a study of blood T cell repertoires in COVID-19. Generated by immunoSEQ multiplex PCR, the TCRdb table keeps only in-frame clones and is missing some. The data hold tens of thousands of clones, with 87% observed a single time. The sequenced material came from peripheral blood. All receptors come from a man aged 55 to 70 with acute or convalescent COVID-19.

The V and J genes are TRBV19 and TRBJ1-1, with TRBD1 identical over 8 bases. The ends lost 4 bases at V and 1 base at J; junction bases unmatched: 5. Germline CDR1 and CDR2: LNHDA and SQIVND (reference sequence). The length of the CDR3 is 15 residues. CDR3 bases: TGTGCCAGTAGTAGGACAGGGTTGGGGAACACTGAAGCTTTCTTT. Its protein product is CASSRTGLGNTEAFF.

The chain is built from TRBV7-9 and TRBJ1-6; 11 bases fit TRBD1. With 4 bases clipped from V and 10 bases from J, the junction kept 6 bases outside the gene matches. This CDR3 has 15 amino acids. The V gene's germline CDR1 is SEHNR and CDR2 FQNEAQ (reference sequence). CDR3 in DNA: TGTGCCAGCAGCTGGGCGGGACAGGGGGGATCACCCCTCCACTTT. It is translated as CASSWAGQGGSPLHF.

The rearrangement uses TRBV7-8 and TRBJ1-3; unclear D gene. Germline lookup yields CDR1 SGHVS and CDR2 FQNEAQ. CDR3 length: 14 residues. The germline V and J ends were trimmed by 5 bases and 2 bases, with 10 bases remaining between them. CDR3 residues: CASSPGTAGNTIYF. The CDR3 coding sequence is TGTGCCAGCAGCCCCGGTACTGCTGGAAACACCATATATTTT.

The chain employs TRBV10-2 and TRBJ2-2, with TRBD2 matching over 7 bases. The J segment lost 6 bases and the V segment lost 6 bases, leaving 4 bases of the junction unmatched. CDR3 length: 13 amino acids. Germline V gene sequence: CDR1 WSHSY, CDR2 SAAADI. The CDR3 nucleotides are TGCGCCAGCAGCGCAACTAGCGCCGGGGAGCTGTTTTTT. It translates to CASSATSAGELFF.

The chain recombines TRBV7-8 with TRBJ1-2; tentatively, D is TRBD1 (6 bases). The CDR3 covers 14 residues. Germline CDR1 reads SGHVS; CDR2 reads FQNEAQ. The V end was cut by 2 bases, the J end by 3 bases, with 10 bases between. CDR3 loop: CASSLTGQDYGYTF. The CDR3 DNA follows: TGTGCCAGCAGCTTAACAGGGCAGGACTATGGCTACACCTTC. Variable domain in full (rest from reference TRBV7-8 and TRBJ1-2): GAGVSQSPRYKVAKRGQDVALRCDPISGHVSLFWYQQALGQGPEFLTYFQNEAQLDKSGLPSDRFFAERPEGSVSTLKIQRTQQEDSAVYLCASSLTGQDYGYTFGSGTRLTVV.

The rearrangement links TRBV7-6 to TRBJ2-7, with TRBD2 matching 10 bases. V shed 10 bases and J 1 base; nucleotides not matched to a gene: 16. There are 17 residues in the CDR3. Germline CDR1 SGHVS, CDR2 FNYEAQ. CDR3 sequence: CATTEEAGGAASYEQYF. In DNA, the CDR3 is TGTGCCACGACGGAGGAAGCGGGGGGGGCCGCGTCCTACGAGCAGTACTTC.

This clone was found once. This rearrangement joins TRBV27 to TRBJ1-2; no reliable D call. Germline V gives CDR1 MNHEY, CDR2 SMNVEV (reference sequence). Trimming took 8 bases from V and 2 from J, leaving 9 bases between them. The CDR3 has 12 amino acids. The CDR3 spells CASFKENYGYTF. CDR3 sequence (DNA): TGTGCCAGCTTTAAGGAGAACTATGGCTACACCTTC.

CDR3 nucleotides: TGCAGCGTACAACGACAGGGCCCTCAGCCCCAGCATTTT. Translated: CSVQRQGPQPQHF. This rearrangement joins TRBV29-1 to TRBJ1-5, with 7 nucleotides matching TRBD1. CDR3 size: 13 residues. Germline CDR1 SQVTM, CDR2 ANQGSEA. The J segment lost 6 bases and the V segment lost 6 bases, leaving 8 bases of the junction unmatched.